These T cell receptor beta chains were read from a single sample in a study of shared clonotypes between healthy human individuals. TCRdb's copy holds only in-frame clones and misses some; the assay was immunoSEQ multiplex PCR. The data hold some 1.1 million clones, with about 80% observed a single time. Input material: memory CD4+ T cells from PBMCs. The origin of the receptors is a young man in good health. Some clones in this sample may be carry-over from other donors' samples. The CDR3 runs from the conserved cysteine through the conserved F or W. Fields, in order: J gene, D gene, V gene, clone size, CDR3 protein, CDR3 DNA. A D gene is named only where the DNA matches it firmly. Some rows mark clone size as missing; the rest say once, few, many or name a class of expanded clone.

TRBJ1-3,-,TRBV5-1,many,CASSSREGGNTIYF,TGCGCCAGCAGCTCCCGGGAAGGTGGAAACACCATATATTTT
TRBJ2-2,TRBD2,TRBV4-2,-,CASSLSGRASPGELFF,TGTGCCAGCAGCCTAAGCGGGAGGGCCTCTCCCGGGGAGCTGTTTTTT
TRBJ1-2,TRBD1,TRBV6-1,-,CASSTGAPLYGYTF,TGTGCCAGCAGTACAGGGGCCCCCCTCTATGGCTACACCTTC
TRBJ2-3,TRBD1,TRBV28,-,CASSRTTGQLQYF,TGTGCCAGCAGTCGAACGACGGGACAGCTGCAGTATTTT
TRBJ2-5,-,TRBV9,-,CASSTGLTAETQYF,TGTGCCAGCAGCACAGGACTTACTGCGGAGACCCAGTACTTC
TRBJ2-7,TRBD1,TRBV5-1,few,CASSSTRDSSHEQYF,TGCGCCAGCAGCTCAACCCGGGACAGCTCTCACGAGCAGTACTTC
TRBJ1-6,-,TRBV5-4,-,CASSLDVSSYNSPLHF,TGTGCCAGCAGCTTGGACGTGAGCTCCTATAATTCACCCCTCCACTTT
TRBJ2-7,-,TRBV18,-,CASSILEGHEQYF,TGTGCCAGCTCGATCTTGGAGGGACACGAGCAGTACTTC
TRBJ2-7,-,TRBV9,-,CASSVQPSSYEQYF,TGTGCCAGCAGCGTACAGCCCAGCTCCTACGAGCAGTACTTC
TRBJ2-7,TRBD1,TRBV6-5,-,CASRVAGGGYEQYF,TGTGCCAGCAGGGTGGCAGGGGGCGGATACGAGCAGTACTTC
TRBJ2-7,-,TRBV30,many,CAWSVQRRGQYF,TGTGCCTGGAGTGTTCAGCGTCGAGGGCAGTACTTC
TRBJ2-7,TRBD1,TRBV28,-,CASSLYVGTGGDEQYF,TGTGCCAGCAGTTTATATGTAGGGACAGGGGGCGACGAGCAGTACTTC
TRBJ1-5,TRBD1,TRBV29-1,-,CSDRRQGRQPQHF,TGCAGCGACCGCCGACAGGGCCGACAGCCCCAGCATTTT
TRBJ1-1,TRBD1,TRBV5-1,-,CASSAGTVTMNTEAFF,TGCGCCAGCAGCGCCGGGACAGTTACCATGAACACTGAAGCTTTCTTT
TRBJ2-5,-,TRBV28,-,CASSLSDLQETQYF,TGTGCCAGCAGTTTATCTGACTTGCAAGAGACCCAGTACTTC
TRBJ1-5,-,TRBV6-1,-,CASSYNSNQPQHF,TGTGCCAGCAGCTACAATAGCAATCAGCCCCAGCATTTT
TRBJ2-3,-,TRBV28,-,CASSPHDLDTQYF,TGTGCCAGCAGTCCGCACGACCTAGATACGCAGTATTTT
TRBJ1-2,-,TRBV7-9,-,CASSPSGLEDYGYTF,TGTGCCAGCAGTCCCTCTGGGCTGGAGGACTATGGCTACACCTTC
TRBJ1-5,-,TRBV19,-,CASSIGQYSNQPQHF,TGTGCCAGTAGTATAGGGCAATATAGCAATCAGCCCCAGCATTTT
TRBJ2-6,-,TRBV5-8,-,CASSLAGSGANVLTF,TGTGCCAGCAGCTTGGCGGGGTCTGGGGCCAACGTCCTGACTTTC
TRBJ1-6,TRBD1,TRBV7-9,-,CASSLPGQGESPLHF,TGTGCCAGCAGCTTACCGGGACAGGGAGAATCACCCCTCCACTTT
TRBJ1-1,-,TRBV5-1,-,CASSLADRTGEAFF,TGCGCCAGCAGCTTGGCCGACAGGACCGGGGAAGCTTTCTTT
TRBJ2-7,-,TRBV27,few,CASSFLGRASEQYF,TGTGCCAGCAGTTTTTTAGGGCGAGCCTCCGAGCAGTACTTC
TRBJ2-7,TRBD1,TRBV2,once,CASSPPGQGAEEQYF,TGTGCCAGCAGTCCCCCAGGACAGGGGGCTGAGGAGCAGTACTTC
TRBJ1-2,TRBD1,TRBV2,-,CASSGGRGHVGYTF,TGTGCCAGCAGTGGGGGCAGGGGGCACGTTGGCTACACCTTC
TRBJ2-5,-,TRBV9,-,CASSVGPTVKETQYF,TGTGCCAGCAGCGTCGGACCGACGGTAAAAGAGACCCAGTACTTC
TRBJ1-2,TRBD1,TRBV28,-,CASSGRDRDGYGYTF,TGTGCCAGCAGTGGCCGGGACAGGGACGGCTATGGCTACACCTTC
TRBJ2-1,-,TRBV6-5,-,CASSYSRNEQFF,TGTGCCAGCAGTTACTCCAGGAATGAGCAGTTCTTC
TRBJ1-1,-,TRBV28,-,CASSFGGYPEAFF,TGTGCCAGCAGCTTCGGAGGGTACCCTGAAGCTTTCTTT
TRBJ1-5,-,TRBV27,-,CASSNRYQPQHF,TGTGCCAGCAGCAACAGGTATCAGCCCCAGCATTTT
TRBJ1-2,-,TRBV29-1,-,CSVVRGSYGYTF,TGCAGCGTTGTCCGGGGGAGCTATGGCTACACCTTC
TRBJ2-7,TRBD1,TRBV5-1,once,CASSWGQGVAYEQYF,TGCGCCAGCAGCTGGGGACAGGGGGTAGCTTACGAGCAGTACTTC
TRBJ2-3,-,TRBV28,-,CASSRQDYTDTQYF,TGTGCCAGCAGTCGACAGGACTACACAGATACGCAGTATTTT
TRBJ2-3,-,TRBV11-2,-,CASSLAPRDTQYF,TGTGCCAGCAGCTTGGCCCCCAGAGATACGCAGTATTTT
TRBJ2-6,TRBD2,TRBV28,-,CASTSAGGGVGANVLTF,TGTGCCAGCACCTCAGCGGGAGGCGGAGTAGGGGCCAACGTCCTGACTTTC
TRBJ2-7,-,TRBV11-2,-,CASSLVRGGSYEQYF,TGTGCCAGCAGCTTAGTTAGGGGGGGATCCTACGAGCAGTACTTC
TRBJ1-5,-,TRBV19,once,CASTGQLNQPQHF,TGTGCCAGTACTGGACAGCTAAATCAGCCCCAGCATTTT
TRBJ2-1,TRBD2,TRBV11-2,-,CATVPGLAGGPMEQFF,TGTGCCACCGTCCCGGGACTAGCGGGAGGGCCTATGGAGCAGTTCTTC
TRBJ2-1,-,TRBV28,-,CASSPNVSPVHNEQFF,TGTGCCAGCAGTCCTAATGTGTCCCCGGTTCACAATGAGCAGTTCTTC
TRBJ2-1,-,TRBV25-1,-,CASSEAGFYNEQFF,TGTGCCAGCAGTGAGGCAGGGTTCTACAATGAGCAGTTCTTC
TRBJ2-1,-,TRBV11-3,-,CASSLVPGSYNEQFF,TGTGCCAGCAGCTTAGTTCCGGGCTCCTACAATGAGCAGTTCTTC
TRBJ2-7,-,TRBV20-1,-,CSATGTEQYF,TGCAGTGCTACAGGGACCGAGCAGTACTTC
TRBJ2-7,-,TRBV5-1,-,CASSSLGEGAKRTYEQYF,TGCGCCAGCAGCTCCCTAGGGGAAGGGGCAAAGAGAACCTACGAGCAGTACTTC
TRBJ2-3,-,TRBV20-1,-,CSAKKGTQYF,TGCAGTGCTAAGAAGGGTACGCAGTATTTT
TRBJ2-2,-,TRBV27,-,CASSHSTGELFF,TGTGCCAGCAGTCACTCCACCGGGGAGCTGTTTTTT
TRBJ1-2,-,TRBV4-2,-,CASSQDQGSYGYTF,TGTGCCAGCAGCCAAGATCAAGGCAGCTATGGCTACACCTTC
TRBJ2-7,-,TRBV5-1,-,CASSPTAGRAYEQYF,TGCGCCAGCAGCCCCACCGCAGGCAGGGCCTACGAGCAGTACTTC
TRBJ2-5,TRBD1,TRBV4-2,-,CASSFSRGQGGETQYF,TGTGCCAGCAGTTTTTCGAGGGGACAGGGGGGAGAGACCCAGTACTTC